A selection of T cell receptor beta chains follows, all from one sample in a study of cytomegalovirus exposure and HLA in healthy donors. The data were produced by immunoSEQ multiplex PCR, yet TCRdb's version contains in-frame clones alone and is incomplete. In the table there are more than 200,000 clones, more than 75% of which are singletons. The material sequenced was PBMCs. These receptors were collected from a man younger than 35 in good health and CMV-seropositive. The CDR3 runs from the conserved cysteine through the conserved F or W. A D gene is named only where the DNA matches it firmly. Not every row has a clone size; where given, it reads once, few, many or a size class.

few | TRBJ1-2 | . | 15 | TRBV7-9 | TGTGCCAGCAGCCGACTACGATTACAGGGCAATGGCTACACCTTC | CASSRLRLQGNGYTF
few | TRBJ1-2 | . | 15 | TRBV7-9 | TGTGCCAGCAGCTCCAGGACACCAGCGGACTATGGCTACACCTTC | CASSSRTPADYGYTF
once | TRBJ1-1 | . | 17 | TRBV11-2 | TGTGCCAGCAGCTTAGATTTCAGGAGGGAGGGAGGCACTGAAGCTTTCTTT | CASSLDFRREGGTEAFF
. | TRBJ2-2 | . | 11 | TRBV25-1 | TGTGCCAGCAGGGCGGGTGGGGAGCTGTTTTTT | CASRAGGELFF
. | TRBJ2-7 | TRBD2 | 17 | TRBV28 | TGTGCCAGCAGTTCCCCCTCGGAGCGAGCGGGGGACTACGAGCAGTACTTC | CASSSPSERAGDYEQYF
. | TRBJ1-2 | TRBD1 | 15 | TRBV9 | TGTGCCAGCACTATCACAGGGGGCGCGGGCTATGGCTACACCTTC | CASTITGGAGYGYTF
. | TRBJ2-7 | . | 12 | TRBV28 | TGTGCCAGCAGCCCATACTCTTACGAGCAGTACTTC | CASSPYSYEQYF
. | TRBJ2-1 | . | 15 | TRBV11-2 | TGTGCCAGCAGCTTTACAGGAGTTTCCTACAATGAGCAGTTCTTC | CASSFTGVSYNEQFF
. | TRBJ2-1 | TRBD2 | 14 | TRBV5-1 | TGCGCCAGCCAGGGACTAGCGGGAGAAGGTGAGCAGTTCTTC | CASQGLAGEGEQFF
. | TRBJ2-7 | TRBD2 | 15 | TRBV9 | TGTGCCAGCAGTAGGGGCACTAGCGGGCTCTACGAGCAGTACTTC | CASSRGTSGLYEQYF
. | TRBJ2-5 | . | 13 | TRBV5-1 | TGCGCCAGCAGCTTGGGGTACCAAGAGACCCAGTACTTC | CASSLGYQETQYF
. | TRBJ2-3 | TRBD1 | 15 | TRBV30 | TGTGCCTGGGATCCGGGACAGGGTCGGACAGATACGCAGTATTTT | CAWDPGQGRTDTQYF
. | TRBJ2-7 | . | 12 | TRBV2 | TGTGCCAGCAGTGCGGGACTCTACGAGCAGTACTTC | CASSAGLYEQYF
. | TRBJ2-7 | TRBD2 | 17 | TRBV7-8 | TGTGCCAGCAGGCGGTCGGGTGGGGAGGGCCTTGTTACCGGGCAGTACTTC | CASRRSGGEGLVTGQYF
. | TRBJ2-2 | . | 16 | TRBV19 | TGTGCCAGTAAACATGGGGGGCAGGAGCGCACCGGGGAGCTGTTTTTT | CASKHGGQERTGELFF
. | TRBJ1-2 | . | 14 | TRBV14 | TGTGCCAGCAGCCCAACCGGGGCATTCTATGGCTACACCTTC | CASSPTGAFYGYTF
once | TRBJ2-7 | . | 12 | TRBV4-1 | TGCGCCAGCAGCGGGTGGACCTACGAGCAGTACTTC | CASSGWTYEQYF
. | TRBJ1-1 | TRBD1 | 14 | TRBV27 | TGTGCCAGCAGACGAACGACAGGGGACACTGAAGCTTTCTTT | CASRRTTGDTEAFF
. | TRBJ2-5 | . | 18 | TRBV27 | TGTGCCAGCAGTTTAAGGTCAGGCCAGGGCCCTTCGTTAGAGACCCAGTACTTC | CASSLRSGQGPSLETQYF
. | TRBJ1-3 | . | 15 | TRBV4-1 | TGCGCCAGCAGCCAAGATCATCTGCTAGGAAACACCATATATTTT | CASSQDHLLGNTIYF
. | TRBJ1-2 | . | 16 | TRBV7-9 | TGTGCCAGCAGCTTAGCCGTACAGGGAACAAAAGATGGCTACACCTTC | CASSLAVQGTKDGYTF
. | TRBJ2-7 | . | 15 | TRBV6-5 | TGTGCCAGCAAACGAGTCGGGGTAGCTGTCTACGAGCAGTACTTC | CASKRVGVAVYEQYF
. | TRBJ1-2 | TRBD1 | 15 | TRBV28 | TGTGCCAGCAGTTCACAGGGGTCAGCTAACTATGGCTACACCTTC | CASSSQGSANYGYTF
. | TRBJ2-3 | TRBD1 | 15 | TRBV19 | TGTGCCAGTAGGAGCAGGGGACAGCGCACAGATACGCAGTATTTT | CASRSRGQRTDTQYF
. | TRBJ2-7 | . | 14 | TRBV9 | TGTGCCAGCAGCGCCCGATCCAGCTCCTACGAGCAGTACTTC | CASSARSSSYEQYF